This T cell receptor (beta chain) was identified in a study of CD8+ T cells in alopecia areata. Overall study findings and caveats: Lesional scalp displayed greater clonality than normal scalp, most notably in alopecia totalis/universalis.

The V end lost 1 base, the J end lost 7 bases, and 8 bases lay between the germline ends. The V gene's germline CDR1 is SEHNR and CDR2 FQNEAQ (reference sequence). This CDR3 has 14 residues. As concerns this clone: What it recognizes is unknown.

Extracted from the samples, RNA was reverse transcribed into cDNA to serve as the sequencing template. Clones were sequenced by immunoSEQ multiplex PCR, and TCRdb holds only the in-frame ones, with some missing. The sample includes some 150,000 clones, roughly 62% of them seen just once. The chain has TRBV7-9 and TRBJ1-6; tentative D call: TRBD1 (5 bases). The clonotype comes from a human donor with alopecia areata. The starting material was CD4+ T cells sorted from blood, obtained at week 0. CDR3 coding DNA: TGTGCCAGCAGCTTAGGGCCAGGGAATTCACCCCTCCACTTT. This encodes CASSLGPGNSPLHF.